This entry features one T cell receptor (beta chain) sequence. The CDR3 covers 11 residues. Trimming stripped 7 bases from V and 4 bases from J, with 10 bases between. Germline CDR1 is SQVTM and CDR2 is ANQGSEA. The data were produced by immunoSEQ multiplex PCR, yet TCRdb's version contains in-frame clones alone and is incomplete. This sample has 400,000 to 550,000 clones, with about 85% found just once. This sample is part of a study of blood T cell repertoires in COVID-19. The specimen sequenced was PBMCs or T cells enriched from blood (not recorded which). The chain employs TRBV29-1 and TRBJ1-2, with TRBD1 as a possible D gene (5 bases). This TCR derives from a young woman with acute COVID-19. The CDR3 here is CSATGGYGYTF. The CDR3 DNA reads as TGCAGCGCTACAGGCGGCTATGGCTACACCTTC.